This T cell receptor (beta chain) was captured by sequencing in a study of T cells after yellow fever vaccination. Notes on the study in general: Clones from primary vaccination mostly reappeared after the booster (approximately 96% CD4, around 90% CD8). A limited proportion of clonotypes was detected within both the CD4 and CD8 compartments. High-abundance clonotypes from the bulk population could contaminate FACS-sorted repertoires.

This clonotype was recorded at least ten times. What it binds is unknown. Germline loops: CDR1 SGHTA, CDR2 FQGNSA. Trimming cost V 2 bases and J 6 bases, with 20 bases left between them. This CDR3 has 17 residues. TCR cDNA, made by 5'RACE template switching, carried an added universal primer site and UMIs. TCRdb used MiXCR to reprocess the 5' RACE reads, holding one entry per CDR3 protein. The repertoire has a few hundred thousand distinct CDR3 sequences, about 8.3% of them found once; the top ten carry around 17%. The input for sequencing was PBMCs, taken more than 40 days after the first yellow fever vaccination. The chain joins TRBV7-2 to TRBJ1-3; D unresolved. The clonotype comes from a man aged 18 to 30 who received the YFV17D yellow fever vaccine. Here the CDR3 DNA reads TGTGCCAGCAGCTTAAACCCCCAGGTCGAACCAGAAAACACCATATATTTT. This sequence encodes CASSLNPQVEPENTIYF.